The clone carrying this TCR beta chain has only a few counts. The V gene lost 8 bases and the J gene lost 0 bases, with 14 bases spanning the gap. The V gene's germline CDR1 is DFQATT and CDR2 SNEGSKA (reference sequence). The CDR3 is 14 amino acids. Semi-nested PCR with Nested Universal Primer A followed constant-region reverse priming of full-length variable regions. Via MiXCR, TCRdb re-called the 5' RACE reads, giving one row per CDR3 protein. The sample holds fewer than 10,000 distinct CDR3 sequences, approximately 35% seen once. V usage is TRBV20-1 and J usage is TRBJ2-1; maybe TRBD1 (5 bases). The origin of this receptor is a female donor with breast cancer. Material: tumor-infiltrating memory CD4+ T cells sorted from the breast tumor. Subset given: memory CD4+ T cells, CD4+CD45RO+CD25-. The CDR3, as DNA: TGCAGTTTCCAAGACAGAAGCTCCTACAATGAGCAGTTCTTC. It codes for CSFQDRSSYNEQFF.